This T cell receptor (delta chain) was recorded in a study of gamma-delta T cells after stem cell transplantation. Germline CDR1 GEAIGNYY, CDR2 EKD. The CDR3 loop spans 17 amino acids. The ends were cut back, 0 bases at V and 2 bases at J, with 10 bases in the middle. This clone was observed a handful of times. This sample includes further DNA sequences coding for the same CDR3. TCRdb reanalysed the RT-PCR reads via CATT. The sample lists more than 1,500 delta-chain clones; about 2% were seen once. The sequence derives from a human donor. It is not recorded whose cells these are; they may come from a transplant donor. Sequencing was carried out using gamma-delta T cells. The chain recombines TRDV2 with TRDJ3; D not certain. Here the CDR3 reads CACDTASHPWDTRQMFF. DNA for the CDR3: TGTGCCTGTGACACCGCCTCTCACCCCTGGGACACCCGACAGATGTTTTTC.